This passage covers 32 T cell receptor beta chains from one sample sequenced in a study of blood T cell repertoires in COVID-19. Sequencing was performed with immunoSEQ multiplex PCR; in TCRdb, only in-frame clones are kept and a portion is missing. The sample contains some 140,000 clones, around three quarters of which appear only once. The specimen was peripheral blood. Receptor source: a man aged 80 or over with acute or convalescent COVID-19.

The gene calls are TRBV7-8 and TRBJ2-7; TRBD2 matches at 12 bases. Germline V gene sequence: CDR1 SGHVS, CDR2 FQNEAQ. J was trimmed by 1 base and V by 0 bases; bases with no gene match: 7. The CDR3 contains 18 residues. The CDR3 DNA reads TGTGCCAGCAGCTTAGCGCTGACTAGCGGGGGCCATTCCTACGAGCAGTACGTC. Its translation: CASSLALTSGGHSYEQYV.

CDR3 DNA sequence: TGTGCCAGCAGCTTAGCCACAGTAGACATAGCTTTCTTT. Protein product: CASSLATVDIAFF. The chain carries TRBV7-9 and TRBJ1-1; no definite D call. CDR1 and CDR2 from the germline V gene are SEHNR and FQNEAQ (reference sequence). The CDR3 covers 13 residues. Trimming left V 0 bases short and J 10 bases short, with 12 bases between.

CDR3 sequence: CASNPGLAGGQWTGELFF. As DNA, the CDR3 is TGTGCCAGTAACCCCGGGCTAGCGGGGGGGCAGTGGACCGGGGAGCTGTTTTTT. V gene TRBV19 combines with J gene TRBJ2-2; 12 bases are a match to TRBD2. There are 18 residues in the CDR3. The V and J ends lost 7 bases and 5 bases, in that order; junction bases with no gene match: 14. CDR1 LNHDA and CDR2 SQIVND come from the germline V gene (reference sequence).

The V call is TRBV19, the J call TRBJ1-5; tentative D call: TRBD1 (5 bases). This CDR3 is 13 amino acids long. Trimming took 8 bases from V and 6 from J, leaving 14 bases between them. Germline CDR1 LNHDA, CDR2 SQIVND (reference sequence). The CDR3 DNA reads as TGTGCCAGTCCCCCTCCGGGGGGTCAGCCCCAGCATTTT. This translates into CASPPPGGQPQHF.

The V and J genes are TRBV19 and TRBJ1-4; TRBD1 might be the D (5 bases). CDR3 length: 16 amino acids. CDR1 LNHDA and CDR2 SQIVND come from the germline V gene (reference sequence). Trimming took off 3 bases at V and 5 bases at J, with 16 bases between the two ends. This CDR3 is CASSIPGGGENEKLFF. As DNA, the CDR3 is TGTGCCAGTAGTATCCCCGGGGGTGGGGAAAATGAAAAACTGTTTTTT.

The chain joins TRBV7-9 to TRBJ1-1; 9 nucleotides match TRBD1. Trimming at V came to 6 bases and at J to 6 bases, leaving 8 bases not matched to a gene. There are 14 residues in the CDR3. From germline, CDR1 is SEHNR and CDR2 FQNEAQ (reference sequence). This CDR3 is CASRTTGGDAEAFF. The CDR3 DNA reads TGTGCCAGCAGAACTACAGGGGGCGACGCTGAAGCTTTCTTT.

J is TRBJ1-1 and V is TRBV28; 11 nucleotides agree with TRBD1. CDR1 and CDR2 from the germline V gene are MDHEN and SYDVKM. Unmatched junction bases numbered 7, after V lost 4 bases and J lost 3 bases. The CDR3 is made up of 16 amino acids. In DNA form, the CDR3 reads TGTGCCAGCAGTTCTCGGACAGGGGGCGCCTACACTGAAGCTTTCTTT. It is translated as CASSSRTGGAYTEAFF. The full variable domain, in which reference TRBV28 and TRBJ1-1 provide the parts outside the CDR3, is DVKVTQSSRYLVKRTGEKVFLECVQDMDHENMFWYRQDPGLGLRLIYFSYDVKMKEKGDIPEGYSVSREKKERFSLILESASTNQTSMYLCASSSRTGGAYTEAFFGQGTRLTVV.

V is TRBV18 and J is TRBJ1-5; TRBD1 might be the D (6 bases). V shed 6 bases and J shed 6 bases, with 18 bases lying between them. Germline V gives CDR1 KGHSH, CDR2 LQKENI. CDR3 size: 15 residues. CDR3 bases: TGTGCCAGCTCCGCGGGGGGGGGCGGTTCTCAGCCCCAGCATTTT. This sequence encodes CASSAGGGGSQPQHF.

This clone turned up a few times. V usage is TRBV4-3 and J usage is TRBJ2-1, with D possibly being TRBD1 (6 bases). Germline V gene sequence: CDR1 LGHNA, CDR2 YSLEER. V dropped 1 base and J dropped 9 bases, with 13 bases sitting between them. This CDR3 has 14 residues. CDR3 amino acids: CASSQASLGGEQFF. CDR3 nucleotide sequence: TGCGCCAGCAGCCAAGCGTCTTTAGGGGGTGAGCAGTTCTTC.

CDR3 sequence reads: CAITPGNTIYF. The CDR3 nucleotides are TGTGCCATCACGCCGGGGAACACCATATATTTT. The chain has TRBV10-3 and TRBJ1-3; D uncertain. The CDR3 loop spans 11 amino acids. V lost 7 bases, J lost 7 bases, and 8 bases lay in between. Per the germline V gene, CDR1 is ENHRY and CDR2 is SYGVKD.

The gene calls are TRBV2 and TRBJ1-6, with 7 bases identical to TRBD1. The CDR3 has 12 residues. Germline-derived CDR1 and CDR2 are SNHLY and FYNNEI. The V and J ends lost 8 bases and 10 bases, in that order; junction bases with no gene match: 5. DNA of the CDR3: TGTGCCAGCGGGGACAGCCGATCACCCCTCCACTTT. This gives the protein CASGDSRSPLHF.

The chain couples TRBV10-3 to TRBJ1-1; D is undetermined. Trimming removed 3 bases at V and 6 bases at J, with 14 bases between. Per the germline V gene, CDR1 is ENHRY and CDR2 is SYGVKD. This CDR3 is 14 amino acids long. The CDR3, as DNA: TGTGCCATCAGTGACGGAGGGAGGCTCCCTGAAGCTTTCTTT. Translation: CAISDGGRLPEAFF.

This clone was seen many times. The rearrangement uses TRBV13 and TRBJ1-2; D may be TRBD1 (6 bases). The CDR3 length is 19 residues. Germline-derived CDR1 and CDR2 are PRHDT and FYEKMQ (reference sequence). V lost 2 bases and J 3 bases, leaving 25 bases between the germline ends. The CDR3 coding sequence is TGTGCCAGCAGCTTAATCAGGGCCACAGGGCGGGTGCAGGACTATGGCTACACCTTC. It yields the protein CASSLIRATGRVQDYGYTF.

This clone occurred once. V is TRBV11-3 and J is TRBJ1-1; D remains ambiguous. Germline loops: CDR1 SGHNT, CDR2 YENEEA. V was pared by 0 bases and J by 3 bases, with 11 bases between. The CDR3 loop spans 15 amino acids. DNA for the CDR3: TGTGCCAGCAGCTTAGATCGGCGGGCCTACACTGAAGCTTTCTTT. Translating gives CASSLDRRAYTEAFF.

The rearrangement links TRBV10-1 to TRBJ2-7; TRBD1 agrees at 7 bases. J was trimmed by 1 base and V by 8 bases; bases with no gene match: 8. Per germline, CDR1 WNHNN and CDR2 SYGVQD (reference sequence). This CDR3 spans 14 amino acids. The DNA of the CDR3 is TGCGCCAGCCCCAAGAGGACAGGATCCTACGAGCAGTACTTC. It codes for CASPKRTGSYEQYF.

The chain is built from TRBV5-1 and TRBJ1-2; TRBD1 matches 11 bases. The germline CDR1 and CDR2 sequences are SGHRS and YFSETQ. With V trimmed by 3 bases and J by 4 bases, 2 bases remained unmatched. This CDR3 is built from 14 residues. The CDR3 protein is CASSSGTGGYGYTF. The DNA for the CDR3 is TGCGCCAGCAGCTCCGGGACAGGGGGCTATGGCTACACCTTC.

This clone was observed a handful of times. This sequence joins TRBV30 and TRBJ2-7; a possible D gene is TRBD2 (6 bases). The CDR3 length is 14 residues. V was trimmed by 2 bases and J by 0 bases, leaving 11 bases between them. In germline, CDR1 is GTSNPN, CDR2 SVGIG (reference sequence). The CDR3 bases are TGTGCCTGGAGTAGGTGGGACTTCTCCTACGAGCAGTACTTC. Protein product: CAWSRWDFSYEQYF.

The chain combines TRBV4-2 with TRBJ2-1; 10 bases align to TRBD2. Germline V gene lookup returns CDR1 LGHNA and CDR2 YNFKEQ. With V trimmed by 0 bases and J by 9 bases, 5 bases remained unmatched. The CDR3 is made up of 15 amino acids. CDR3 loop: CASSQDSSSGGEQFF. The DNA for the CDR3 is TGTGCCAGCAGCCAAGATTCGTCTAGCGGGGGTGAGCAGTTCTTC.

This chain connects TRBV13 to TRBJ2-4; 13 bases match TRBD2. The CDR3 has 18 residues. From germline, CDR1 is PRHDT and CDR2 FYEKMQ (reference sequence). Trimming took 4 bases from V and 0 from J; bases not matched to a gene: 6. The CDR3: CASSSLAGGSIAKNIQYF. CDR3 DNA sequence: TGTGCCAGCAGCTCACTAGCGGGGGGGAGCATAGCCAAAAACATTCAGTACTTC.

The chain carries TRBV24-1 and TRBJ2-3; D perhaps matches TRBD1 (6 bases). The CDR3 loop spans 17 amino acids. The germline gives CDR1 KGHDR, CDR2 SFDVKD. V gave up 3 bases and J gave up 0 bases, with 15 bases separating them. CDR3 sequence: CATSDAPLQGSTDTQYF. CDR3 nucleotides: TGTGCCACCAGTGATGCCCCCCTACAGGGCAGCACAGATACGCAGTATTTT.

The V and J genes are TRBV6-5 and TRBJ1-6; 7 bases are shared with TRBD1. The germline CDR1 and CDR2 sequences are MNHEY and SVGAGI. Losses at the gene ends were 6 bases for V and 4 bases for J; bases not matched to a gene: 3. The CDR3 covers 14 residues. This CDR3 reads CASSRGQYNSPLHF. In DNA form, the CDR3 reads TGTGCCAGCAGCCGGGGACAGTATAATTCACCCCTCCACTTT.

The chain is built from TRBV4-2 and TRBJ1-4; D perhaps matches TRBD1 (6 bases). Trimming took off 0 bases at V and 0 bases at J, with 11 bases between the two ends. CDR3 length: 17 amino acids. The V gene's germline CDR1 is LGHNA and CDR2 YNFKEQ. The CDR3 here is CASSQEGRGATNEKLFF. CDR3 DNA sequence: TGTGCCAGCAGCCAAGAGGGCAGGGGCGCAACTAATGAAAAACTGTTTTTT.

This clone turned up a few times. The chain couples TRBV28 to TRBJ1-5; 9 bases are shared with TRBD1. The V gene's germline CDR1 is MDHEN and CDR2 SYDVKM. The CDR3 is 15 amino acids. V shed 6 bases and J 2 bases; nucleotides not matched to a gene: 5. Written as DNA, the CDR3 is TGTGCCAGCAGCCTACAGGGGGCTGGCAATCAGCCCCAGCATTTT. Its translation: CASSLQGAGNQPQHF.

The chain employs TRBV5-1 and TRBJ1-4, with a weak D call TRBD1 (5 bases). Germline V gene sequence: CDR1 SGHRS, CDR2 YFSETQ. This CDR3 is built from 14 residues. V lost 0 bases to trimming and J lost 3 bases, with 6 bases between them. In DNA form, the CDR3 reads TGCGCCAGCAGCTTGGCAGGGTCTAATGAAAAACTGTTTTTT. Amino acids: CASSLAGSNEKLFF.

The chain links TRBV5-6 to TRBJ1-3; 7 nucleotides agree with TRBD1. V lost 1 base, J lost 4 bases, and 5 bases stayed unmatched. CDR1 and CDR2 from the germline V gene are SGHDT and YYEEEE. The CDR3 is 15 residues long. The CDR3 DNA is TGTGCCAGCAGCTTGAGGGGGCGCCCAGGAAACACCATATATTTT. Its translation is CASSLRGRPGNTIYF.

The rearrangement joins TRBV5-8 to TRBJ2-2; D perhaps matches TRBD1 (6 bases). Germline assignment: CDR1 SGHTS and CDR2 YDEGEE. Trimming took off 1 base at V and 1 base at J, with 11 bases between the two ends. The CDR3 is made up of 16 amino acids. CDR3 DNA sequence: TGTGCCAGCAGCTTGAGGTGGGGGCGGAACACCGGGGAGCTGTTTTTT. Amino acid sequence: CASSLRWGRNTGELFF.

The chain joins TRBV18 to TRBJ1-2; 12 bases line up with TRBD1. Germline CDR1 KGHSH, CDR2 LQKENI. With 3 bases clipped from V and 4 bases from J, the junction kept 15 bases outside the gene matches. The CDR3 runs to 19 residues. The CDR3 nucleotides are TGTGCCAGCTCACCGAGTCCGGCCGGGGGGACAGGGGGCTTCTATGGCTACACCTTC. It encodes CASSPSPAGGTGGFYGYTF.

This chain uses TRBV5-1 with TRBJ1-2, with 9 positions matching TRBD1. The CDR3 has 13 residues. Losses at the gene ends were 1 base for V and 8 bases for J; bases not matched to a gene: 3. The germline V gene encodes CDR1 SGHRS and CDR2 YFSETQ. The CDR3 here is CASSLRQGEGYTF. The CDR3, as DNA: TGCGCCAGCAGCTTGAGACAGGGGGAGGGCTACACCTTC.

The rearrangement uses TRBV6-5 and TRBJ1-1; 8 bases line up with TRBD1. The CDR3 has 15 amino acids. V was clipped by 6 bases and J by 5 bases; unmatched bases: 11. Germline-derived CDR1 and CDR2 are MNHEY and SVGAGI. The CDR3 DNA is TGTGCCAGCAGGGCAGGGACAGGCGGTTTTACTGAAGCTTTCTTT. As protein: CASRAGTGGFTEAFF.

In DNA, the CDR3 is TGTGCCAGCAGCGATCGGGACAGGGGGCTAGCCGGGGCCAACGTCCTGACTTTC. It specifies CASSDRDRGLAGANVLTF. The J gene is TRBJ2-6, the V gene TRBV7-2; TRBD1 agrees at 12 bases. This CDR3 is built from 18 residues. The V segment lost 5 bases and the J segment 4 bases; nucleotides outside the gene matches: 9. Germline-derived CDR1 and CDR2 are SGHTA and FQGNSA.

The chain couples TRBV5-1 to TRBJ1-6; the D is unclear. Between the trimmed V and J ends, which lost 0 bases and 7 bases, there was a span of 11 bases. Germline values: CDR1 SGHRS, CDR2 YFSETQ. This CDR3 is built from 15 residues. The DNA of the CDR3 is TGCGCCAGCAGCTTGGATAGCTTAGGAAATTCACCCCTCCACTTT. Protein product: CASSLDSLGNSPLHF. Full variable domain (missing parts from reference TRBV5-1 and TRBJ1-6): KAGVTQTPRYLIKTRGQQVTLSCSPISGHRSVSWYQQTPGQGLQFLFEYFSETQRNKGNFPGRFSGRQFSNSRSEMNVSTLELGDSALYLCASSLDSLGNSPLHFGNGTRLTVT.

In its sample, this clone was seen a few times. The rearrangement joins TRBV24-1 to TRBJ2-7; a weak D match, TRBD1 (5 bases). The CDR3 has 15 residues. CDR1 is KGHDR and CDR2 is SFDVKD in the germline V gene. V was clipped by 5 bases and J by 6 bases, with 19 bases between them. The CDR3 loop reads CATSASQGLTREQYV. Here the CDR3 DNA reads TGTGCCACCAGTGCGTCGCAGGGCTTAACTCGCGAGCAGTACGTC.